This T cell receptor beta chain originates from a study of T cell clones after liver transplantation. Across the whole study: TCRbeta sequencing after a pre-transplant mixed lymphocyte reaction identified graft-donor-reactive clones, later tracked in post-transplant blood. Whole-study findings and limits: Donor-reactive sequences fell more than third party-reactive ones, suggesting partial deletion.

As to this clone: The antigen is unknown.

Profiled with immunoSEQ multiplex PCR; TCRdb holds only in-frame clones, not every one. Counted here are about 20,000 clones, more than 65% occurring once; the ten biggest clones make up roughly 35%. The V and J ends lost 5 bases and 7 bases respectively, with 15 bases between them. CDR3 length equals 13 residues. Germline lookup yields CDR1 SGHVS and CDR2 FNYEAQ. The sample was CD8+ T cells from blood, taken less than 70 months after liver transplant. The chain employs TRBV7-6 and TRBJ2-7, with D maybe TRBD1 (6 bases). The receptor was derived from a human patient who received a liver transplant. The graft donor may account for some of the T cells. CDR3 coding DNA: TGTGCCAGCAGCGCTTCAGGGGCCTGGGAGCAGTACTTC. The encoded protein is CASSASGAWEQYF. Together with reference TRBV7-6 and TRBJ2-7, the CDR3 gives the full variable domain: GAGVSQSPRYKVTKRGQDVALRCDPISGHVSLYWYRQALGQGPEFLTYFNYEAQQDKSGLPNDRFSAERPEGSISTLTIQRTEQRDSAMYRCASSASGAWEQYFGPGTRLTVT.